The clone carrying this T cell receptor (beta chain) occurred a few times. This specimen belongs to a study of early T cells in non-severe SARS-CoV-2 infection. Each CDR3 protein gets one entry after TCRdb re-called the 5' RACE reads with MiXCR. The profile shows approximately 110,000 distinct CDR3 sequences, around 14% of them singletons. The length of the CDR3 is 16 residues. Germline V gene data show CDR1 as ENHRY and CDR2 as SYGVKD. V was shortened by 6 bases and J by 0 bases, with 14 bases between the two germline ends. The sequence was collected from an adult who was a healthcare worker with PCR-confirmed SARS-CoV-2 infection or an uninfected control (not recorded which). Specimen: whole blood. The genes are TRBV10-3 and TRBJ1-4; possibly TRBD1 for D (6 bases). As DNA, the CDR3 is TGTGCCATCAGCGAACAGGGAGGCGCAACTAATGAAAAACTGTTTTTT. Its protein product is CAISEQGGATNEKLFF.